These 32 T cell receptor beta chains came from one sample sequenced in a study of graft-versus-host responses after intestinal transplantation. Generated by immunoSEQ multiplex PCR, the TCRdb table keeps only in-frame clones and is missing some. The repertoire holds roughly 110,000 clones, with approximately 93% as singletons. No antigen is known for these receptors. The sample consisted of unstimulated CD8+ T cells sorted from spleen or lymph node cells, taken before transplant. The receptors were sampled from a human donor who was the organ donor for an intestinal transplant.

The genes are TRBV28 and TRBJ1-2; D might be TRBD1 (5 bases). The CDR3 spans 16 residues. V shed 5 bases and J shed 6 bases, with 22 bases lying between them. The V gene's germline CDR1 is MDHEN and CDR2 SYDVKM. The chain's CDR3 is CASSITSPSGSDGYTF. Here the CDR3 DNA reads TGTGCCAGCAGTATCACGTCCCCTTCAGGGTCCGATGGCTACACCTTC.

V gene TRBV6-1 combines with J gene TRBJ2-7; 7 bases align to TRBD1. The V gene's germline CDR1 is MNHNS and CDR2 SASEGT. CDR3 size: 14 residues. With V trimmed by 5 bases and J by 4 bases, 8 bases remained unmatched. This CDR3 reads CASSLPGQTYEQYF. DNA of the CDR3: TGTGCCAGCAGTCTACCGGGACAGACTTACGAGCAGTACTTC.

This clone has just one count. The chain combines TRBV4-1 with TRBJ1-3; D call uncertain. V was pared by 3 bases and J by 4 bases, with 13 bases between. The CDR3 has 15 residues. The germline V gene has CDR1 MGHRA and CDR2 YSYEKL. The CDR3 sequence is CASSHGRMGGNTIYF. Here the CDR3 DNA reads TGCGCCAGCAGCCACGGGCGAATGGGAGGAAACACCATATATTTT.

J is TRBJ1-2 and V is TRBV10-2; D is ambiguous. The germline gives CDR1 WSHSY, CDR2 SAAADI. Trimming shortened V by 1 base and J by 6 bases, and 9 bases separated the two germline ends. The CDR3 totals 13 residues. The CDR3 bases are TGCGCCAGCAGTGAGTACCTGAAAGATGGCTACACCTTC. It is translated as CASSEYLKDGYTF.

This chain joins TRBV27 and TRBJ1-2; D might be TRBD1 (6 bases). The CDR3 is 14 residues long. Germline V lookup: CDR1 MNHEY, CDR2 SMNVEV (reference sequence). Trimming stripped 3 bases from V and 4 bases from J, with 12 bases between. CDR3 loop: CASSFGGGLYGYTF. The CDR3, as DNA: TGTGCCAGCAGTTTTGGGGGCGGGCTCTATGGCTACACCTTC.

This clone has only one observation. The chain has TRBV7-9 and TRBJ1-5; D gene uncertain. The CDR3 runs 12 residues. Germline-derived CDR1 and CDR2 are SEHNR and FQNEAQ (reference sequence). Trimming took off 4 bases at V and 7 bases at J, with 8 bases between the two ends. This CDR3 is CASSYFGQPQHF. CDR3 in DNA: TGTGCCAGCAGCTACTTTGGGCAGCCCCAGCATTTT.

This CDR3 reads CASGQGINTEAFF. The CDR3 coding sequence is TGTGCCAGCGGTCAGGGTATAAACACTGAAGCTTTCTTT. V gene TRBV9 combines with J gene TRBJ1-1; D perhaps matches TRBD1 (5 bases). The CDR3 covers 13 residues. V lost 7 bases and J lost 2, with 12 bases in between. Germline CDR1 SGDLS, CDR2 YYNGEE.

The V gene is TRBV2, the J gene TRBJ2-7, with 7 bases fitting TRBD1. The CDR3 totals 14 residues. The junction had 10 bases not matched to a gene; V was cut back by 6 bases and J by 5 bases. Germline V gene lookup returns CDR1 SNHLY and CDR2 FYNNEI. This CDR3 is CASREQGNRHEQYF. CDR3 coding DNA: TGTGCCAGCAGAGAACAGGGGAATAGGCACGAGCAGTACTTC.

V and J are TRBV4-1 and TRBJ2-2; possibly TRBD1 for D (6 bases). V was pared by 0 bases and J by 0 bases, with 14 bases between. The CDR3 extends over 18 amino acids. From germline, CDR1 is MGHRA and CDR2 YSYEKL. CDR3 DNA sequence: TGCGCCAGCAGCCAAGAGAGGGGGATAGGGTCGAACACCGGGGAGCTGTTTTTT. Residues: CASSQERGIGSNTGELFF.

The chain carries TRBV6-1 and TRBJ2-1, with D possibly matching TRBD2 (5 bases). The V gene lost 1 base and the J gene lost 3 bases, with 13 bases spanning the gap. CDR1 MNHNS and CDR2 SASEGT come from the germline V gene. The CDR3 has 16 amino acids. The CDR3 coding sequence is TGTGCCAGCAGTGAAGATAGAGGGAAACGCTACAATGAGCAGTTCTTC. Translation: CASSEDRGKRYNEQFF.

This sequence joins TRBV30 and TRBJ1-4, with TRBD1 as a possible D gene (6 bases). CDR3 size: 14 residues. Germline values: CDR1 GTSNPN, CDR2 SVGIG (reference sequence). V lost 2 bases, J lost 8 bases, and 15 bases lay in between. The CDR3 coding sequence is TGTGCCTGGAGTTTCACAGGGAGTGGGGAAAAACTGTTTTTT. Residues: CAWSFTGSGEKLFF.

The chain carries TRBV27 and TRBJ2-1; 7 bases are shared with TRBD2. The J segment lost 4 bases and the V segment lost 3 bases, leaving 6 bases of the junction unmatched. CDR3 length equals 15 residues. The germline gives CDR1 MNHEY, CDR2 SMNVEV (reference sequence). DNA for the CDR3: TGTGCCAGCAGTTTCGGGCTAGCGGATTACAATGAGCAGTTCTTC. It translates to CASSFGLADYNEQFF.

V usage is TRBV4-3 and J usage is TRBJ2-5; TRBD2 might be the D (6 bases). Germline lookup yields CDR1 LGHNA and CDR2 YSLEER. The CDR3 is made up of 13 amino acids. V was trimmed by 0 bases and J by 13 bases, leaving 15 bases between them. The CDR3 bases are TGCGCCAGCAGCCAAGAATTGGAGGGTCCACGGTACTTC. Translated, it gives CASSQELEGPRYF.

CDR3 loop: CASSYSRADETQYF. The CDR3 nucleotides are TGTGCCAGCAGTTACTCGAGGGCAGATGAGACCCAGTACTTC. The genes are TRBV6-5 and TRBJ2-5, with D maybe TRBD2 (5 bases). Per the germline V gene, CDR1 is MNHEY and CDR2 is SVGAGI. V shed 0 bases and J shed 5 bases, with 10 bases lying between them. The CDR3 sequence is 14 residues long.

The chain uses TRBV4-3 and TRBJ2-1, with a tentative D call TRBD1 (5 bases). Germline loops: CDR1 LGHNA, CDR2 YSLEER. The CDR3 contains 17 residues. The germline V and J ends were trimmed by 0 bases and 9 bases, with 21 bases remaining between them. The CDR3: CASSQDRWQGSNSEQFF. The DNA of the CDR3 is TGCGCCAGCAGCCAAGATCGGTGGCAGGGATCTAACTCTGAGCAGTTCTTC.

This chain uses TRBV10-3 with TRBJ2-1, with 8 bases that match TRBD1. From germline, CDR1 is ENHRY and CDR2 SYGVKD. The CDR3 consists of 14 residues. V lost 6 bases and J lost 8; bases outside the gene matches: 9. The CDR3 is CAIRLVAGGDEQFF. CDR3 DNA sequence: TGTGCCATCAGGCTCGTGGCAGGGGGCGATGAGCAGTTCTTC.

The chain links TRBV30 to TRBJ2-1; D is perhaps TRBD1 or TRBD2 (5 bases each). Trimming took off 1 base at V and 9 bases at J, with 22 bases between the two ends. There are 16 residues in the CDR3. The V gene's germline CDR1 is GTSNPN and CDR2 SVGIG (reference sequence). The CDR3 sequence: CAWSDLIDPRDGEQFF. CDR3 bases: TGTGCCTGGAGTGACCTTATCGACCCCAGGGACGGTGAGCAGTTCTTC.

The rearrangement uses TRBV27 and TRBJ1-1; D unresolved. The CDR3 contains 13 residues. Per germline, CDR1 MNHEY and CDR2 SMNVEV (reference sequence). Trimming stripped 0 bases from V and 4 bases from J, with 6 bases between. The CDR3 DNA is TGTGCCAGCAGTTTATCGAGCTTCACTGAAGCTTTCTTT. Protein sequence: CASSLSSFTEAFF.

This chain connects TRBV7-6 to TRBJ2-1, with TRBD2 matching over 9 bases. The V gene's germline CDR1 is SGHVS and CDR2 FNYEAQ. The CDR3 spans 17 residues. J was trimmed by 8 bases and V by 5 bases; bases with no gene match: 16. The CDR3 DNA reads TGTGCCAGCAGCCTTCAGTCGGGAGCGGGGGGTATGGATGAGCAGTTCTTC. It yields the protein CASSLQSGAGGMDEQFF. Combining the CDR3 with reference TRBV7-6 and TRBJ2-1 gives the whole variable domain GAGVSQSPRYKVTKRGQDVALRCDPISGHVSLYWYRQALGQGPEFLTYFNYEAQQDKSGLPNDRFSAERPEGSISTLTIQRTEQRDSAMYRCASSLQSGAGGMDEQFFGPGTRLTVL.

This clone was counted between two and nine times. This chain connects TRBV5-6 to TRBJ1-1; tentative D call: TRBD1 (5 bases). Trimming took 0 bases from V and 1 from J, leaving 7 bases between them. Germline loops: CDR1 SGHDT, CDR2 YYEEEE. The CDR3 spans 14 residues. The CDR3 sequence is CASSLVGANTEAFF. The CDR3 DNA follows: TGTGCCAGCAGCTTGGTTGGGGCGAACACTGAAGCTTTCTTT.

This chain links TRBV4-2 with TRBJ2-7; 9 bases line up with TRBD1. From germline, CDR1 is LGHNA and CDR2 YNFKEQ. Trimming took 0 bases from V and 7 from J; bases not matched to a gene: 7. There are 15 residues in the CDR3. DNA for the CDR3: TGTGCCAGCAGCCAAGAAGGAAACAGGGGGCAGGAGCAGTACTTC. It codes for CASSQEGNRGQEQYF.

About this clone itself: This specimen includes other DNA sequences encoding the same CDR3. V usage is TRBV27 and J usage is TRBJ1-1; tentative D call: TRBD1 (5 bases). The V end was cut by 6 bases, the J end by 0 bases, with 8 bases between. Germline V gives CDR1 MNHEY, CDR2 SMNVEV (reference sequence). The CDR3 totals 13 residues. CDR3 bases: TGTGCCAGCAGGCCAGGGATGAACACTGAAGCTTTCTTT. This codes for CASRPGMNTEAFF.

The V gene is TRBV7-8, the J gene TRBJ2-6, with no clear D. This CDR3 has 13 amino acids. Germline V gene data show CDR1 as SGHVS and CDR2 as FQNEAQ. Trimming left V 5 bases short and J 3 bases short, with 5 bases between. Written as DNA, the CDR3 is TGTGCCAGCAGCCTGGGTGGGGCCAACGTCCTGACTTTC. This sequence encodes CASSLGGANVLTF.

The CDR3 reads CSVEPRNENGYTF. CDR3 nucleotide sequence: TGCAGCGTTGAACCAAGAAACGAGAATGGCTACACCTTC. This chain connects TRBV29-1 to TRBJ1-2; D call uncertain. The germline gives CDR1 SQVTM, CDR2 ANQGSEA. The CDR3 is made up of 13 amino acids. Trimming pared 2 bases from V and 6 bases from J, leaving 13 bases between. The full variable domain, completed using reference TRBV29-1 and TRBJ1-2, is SAVISQKPSRDICQRGTSLTIQCQVDSQVTMMFWYRQQPGQSLTLIATANQGSEATYESGFVIDKFPISRPNLTFSTLTVSNMSPEDSSIYLCSVEPRNENGYTFGSGTRLTVV.

The chain couples TRBV21-1 to TRBJ1-5; the tabulated D call, TRBD1, remains unverified against the DNA. TRBV21-1 is shown as a pseudogene. The CDR3 loop spans 17 amino acids. The CDR3 here is CASSNGQGGIGNQPQHF. In nucleotides, the CDR3 is TGTGCCAGCAGCAACGGACAGGGGGGGATTGGTAATCAGCCCCAGCATTTT.

The V gene is TRBV18, the J gene TRBJ2-1; D call uncertain. The germline V gene has CDR1 KGHSH and CDR2 LQKENI. CDR3 length: 13 amino acids. Trimming pared 0 bases from V and 3 bases from J, leaving 3 bases between. The CDR3 DNA is TGTGCCAGCTCACCACCGGTCTACAATGAGCAGTTCTTC. Its translation: CASSPPVYNEQFF. Full variable domain (rest looked up from reference TRBV18 and TRBJ2-1): NAGVMQNPRHLVRRRGQEARLRCSPMKGHSHVYWYRQLPEEGLKFMVYLQKENIIDESGMPKERFSAEFPKEGPSILRIQQVVRGDSAAYFCASSPPVYNEQFFGPGTRLTVL.

J is TRBJ2-5 and V is TRBV6-5; tentatively, D is TRBD1 or TRBD2 (5 bases each). The V gene's germline CDR1 is MNHEY and CDR2 SVGAGI. The CDR3 covers 16 residues. V was cut by 0 bases and J by 5 bases, with 16 bases left in between. This chain's CDR3 is CASSYSGPPGMETQYF. The CDR3 DNA is TGTGCCAGCAGTTACTCGGGACCCCCGGGGATGGAGACCCAGTACTTC.

This chain links TRBV11-2 with TRBJ2-5; D is unclear. Germline V gene lookup returns CDR1 SGHAT and CDR2 FQNNGV. The V end was cut by 2 bases, the J end by 5 bases, with 12 bases between. This CDR3 is built from 14 residues. Written as DNA, the CDR3 is TGTGCCAGCAGCTTACCCTCGTCTGTGGAGACCCAGTACTTC. It codes for CASSLPSSVETQYF.

The gene calls are TRBV7-6 and TRBJ2-1; 8 bases align to TRBD2. The CDR3 runs 14 residues. CDR1 SGHVS and CDR2 FNYEAQ come from the germline V gene. The junction had 3 bases not matched to a gene; V was cut back by 1 base and J by 7 bases. The CDR3 DNA reads as TGTGCCAGCAGCTTAGAGGTAGCGGGGAATGAGCAGTTCTTC. Translation gives CASSLEVAGNEQFF. Full variable domain (remainder filled in from reference TRBV7-6 and TRBJ2-1): GAGVSQSPRYKVTKRGQDVALRCDPISGHVSLYWYRQALGQGPEFLTYFNYEAQQDKSGLPNDRFSAERPEGSISTLTIQRTEQRDSAMYRCASSLEVAGNEQFFGPGTRLTVL.

This sequence joins TRBV10-2 and TRBJ2-1; 8 positions agree with TRBD2. J was trimmed by 12 bases and V by 3 bases; bases with no gene match: 7. Germline V gene sequence: CDR1 WSHSY, CDR2 SAAADI. The CDR3 length is 13 residues. The CDR3 DNA reads as TGCGCCAGCAGTGACTCAGCGGGGGATAGGCAGTTCTTC. Translated, it gives CASSDSAGDRQFF.

This chain connects TRBV2 to TRBJ2-7; 7 nucleotides agree with TRBD2. This CDR3 is 15 amino acids long. V lost 10 bases and J lost 1; bases outside the gene matches: 13. The germline V gene encodes CDR1 SNHLY and CDR2 FYNNEI. Here the CDR3 DNA reads TGTGCCAACCTTATATCTAGCGGAGGTTCCTACGAGCAGTACTTC. Translating gives CANLISSGGSYEQYF. Full variable domain (outside the CDR3, taken from reference TRBV2 and TRBJ2-7): EPEVTQTPSHQVTQMGQEVILRCVPISNHLYFYWYRQILGQKVEFLVSFYNNEISEKSEIFDDQFSVERPDGSNFTLKIRSTKLEDSAMYFCANLISSGGSYEQYFGPGTRLTVT.

The gene calls are TRBV29-1 and TRBJ2-1; D remains unclear. The CDR3 runs to 11 residues. Germline V lookup: CDR1 SQVTM, CDR2 ANQGSEA. The V end was cut by 4 bases, the J end by 1 base, with 2 bases between. CDR3 loop: CSVVSYNEQFF. The CDR3 bases are TGCAGCGTTGTATCCTACAATGAGCAGTTCTTC.